Each of the 15 T cell receptor beta chains below was sequenced from the same sample in a study of blood T cell repertoires in COVID-19. Sequencing used immunoSEQ multiplex PCR; TCRdb keeps in-frame clones, though not all of them. Here the sample spans 40,000 to 45,000 clones, about 89% being singletons. Sequencing was done on a sample of peripheral blood. Source of these receptors: a man aged 50-59 years with active COVID-19.

The chain joins TRBV28 to TRBJ1-4, with TRBD1 as a possible D gene (5 bases). This CDR3 spans 16 amino acids. Germline values: CDR1 MDHEN, CDR2 SYDVKM. The germline V and J ends were trimmed by 7 bases and 4 bases, with 19 bases remaining between them. This CDR3 is CASMGGAGRYNEKLFF. CDR3 DNA sequence: TGTGCCAGCATGGGAGGGGCGGGCCGGTATAATGAAAAACTGTTTTTT.

The chain is built from TRBV24-1 and TRBJ2-2; TRBD2 matches at 10 bases. This CDR3 region has 15 residues. The germline CDR1 and CDR2 sequences are KGHDR and SFDVKD. V shed 5 bases and J 4 bases; nucleotides not matched to a gene: 3. This CDR3 is CATSGLAGATGELFF. The DNA for the CDR3 is TGTGCCACCAGTGGGCTAGCGGGAGCCACCGGGGAGCTGTTTTTT.

This clone came up once. The chain joins TRBV6-5 to TRBJ1-1; weak D call: TRBD1 (6 bases). CDR1 and CDR2 from the germline V gene are MNHEY and SVGAGI. Trimming removed 3 bases from V and 6 bases from J, with 11 bases in between. There are 13 residues in the CDR3. CDR3: CASSYWTDAEAFF. CDR3 in DNA: TGTGCCAGCAGTTATTGGACAGACGCTGAAGCTTTCTTT.

This clone was seen only a few times. The chain combines TRBV6-1 with TRBJ2-3; D gene ambiguous. V shed 2 bases and J shed 1 base, with 10 bases lying between them. Germline assignment: CDR1 MNHNS and CDR2 SASEGT. This CDR3 is built from 15 residues. The CDR3 spells CASSEPVEGTDTQYF. The CDR3 DNA reads TGTGCCAGCAGTGAACCAGTAGAGGGCACAGATACGCAGTATTTT.

This chain links TRBV4-1 with TRBJ1-5; perhaps TRBD1 as D (6 bases). CDR1 is MGHRA and CDR2 is YSYEKL in the germline V gene. V lost 1 base and J 2 bases, leaving 15 bases between the germline ends. CDR3 length: 17 residues. The CDR3 region has the DNA TGCGCCAGCAGCCAAGTGGTACAGGGTCGGGGCAATCAGCCCCAGCATTTT. Amino acids: CASSQVVQGRGNQPQHF.

This chain uses TRBV7-9 with TRBJ1-4, with D uncertain. V lost 0 bases, J lost 6 bases, and 14 bases lay in between. This CDR3 spans 16 amino acids. CDR1 and CDR2 from the germline V gene are SEHNR and FQNEAQ (reference sequence). The CDR3, as DNA: TGTGCCAGCAGCTTAGCGACGGGGTTTAGGGATGAAAAACTGTTTTTT. Protein: CASSLATGFRDEKLFF. Full variable domain (outside the CDR3, taken from reference TRBV7-9 and TRBJ1-4): DTGVSQNPRHKITKRGQNVTFRCDPISEHNRLYWYRQTLGQGPEFLTYFQNEAQLEKSRLLSDRFSAERPKGSFSTLEIQRTEQGDSAMYLCASSLATGFRDEKLFFGSGTQLSVL.

The chain employs TRBV19 and TRBJ1-1, with 7 nucleotides matching TRBD1. J gave up 1 base and V 4 bases, and 9 bases lay outside the gene matches. CDR1 is LNHDA, CDR2 SQIVND, per germline (reference sequence). The CDR3 is 16 amino acids. The CDR3 coding sequence is TGTGCCAGTAGTACAAAGGGGGCGTTTTCGAACACTGAAGCTTTCTTT. Amino acids: CASSTKGAFSNTEAFF.

This chain connects TRBV19 to TRBJ2-2, with D perhaps matching TRBD1 (6 bases). Germline V gene sequence: CDR1 LNHDA, CDR2 SQIVND (reference sequence). V lost 4 bases, J lost 8 bases, and 14 bases lay in between. CDR3 size: 14 residues. CDR3 amino acids: CASSTRGSRGELFF. The CDR3 bases are TGTGCCAGTAGTACCAGGGGATCGAGAGGGGAGCTGTTTTTT.

This clone occurred once. The V gene is TRBV6-2 or TRBV6-3, the J gene TRBJ2-7; 8 bases are a match to TRBD1. The CDR3 has 13 residues. Per germline, CDR1 MNHEY and CDR2 SVGEGT. The junction had 3 bases not matched to a gene; V was cut back by 6 bases and J by 2 bases. In nucleotides, the CDR3 is TGTGCCAGCAGCCGGACAGGGACCTACGAGCAGTACTTC. Protein: CASSRTGTYEQYF.

This sequence joins TRBV21-1 and TRBJ1-1; no check of the table's D call, TRBD1, against the DNA was made. TRBV21-1 is a documented pseudogene. The CDR3 extends over 14 amino acids. DNA of the CDR3: TGTGCCAGCAGCCCACAGGCGCTGAACACTGAAGCTTTCTTT. Protein product: CASSPQALNTEAFF.

The chain has TRBV7-2 and TRBJ2-1; 8 positions agree with TRBD2. This CDR3 has 16 residues. Germline V lookup: CDR1 SGHTA, CDR2 FQGNSA. Trimming removed 5 bases from V and 4 bases from J; junction bases left unmatched: 10. The CDR3 DNA sequence: TGTGCCAGCAGCGACTCGAGCGGGAGAGGATACAATGAGCAGTTCTTC. Translation gives CASSDSSGRGYNEQFF.

The chain uses TRBV28 and TRBJ2-1; TRBD1 is a possible D gene (6 bases). CDR1 is MDHEN, CDR2 SYDVKM, per germline. The V and J ends lost 2 bases and 8 bases respectively, with 7 bases between them. The CDR3 contains 12 residues. The CDR3 bases are TGTGCCAGCAGTTTACAGGGGTATGAGCAGTTCTTC. Translating it yields CASSLQGYEQFF.

The chain couples TRBV30 to TRBJ1-4; D is undetermined. This CDR3 comprises 12 residues. With 3 bases removed from V and 5 bases from J, the gap between germline ends came to 7 bases. Germline lookup yields CDR1 GTSNPN and CDR2 SVGIG (reference sequence). CDR3 residues: CAWRRRNEKLFF. As DNA, the CDR3 is TGTGCCTGGAGACGGAGAAATGAAAAACTGTTTTTT.

Notes on this clone: Other DNA sequences in the same sample also yield this CDR3. The chain uses TRBV19 and TRBJ2-4; D is uncertain. CDR3 length: 15 amino acids. V was cut by 1 base and J by 0 bases, with 7 bases left in between. Germline values: CDR1 LNHDA, CDR2 SQIVND (reference sequence). This CDR3 reads CASSIGGLAKNIQYF. The CDR3 DNA follows: TGTGCCAGTAGTATAGGCGGATTAGCCAAAAACATTCAGTACTTC.

J is TRBJ2-3 and V is TRBV29-1, with unresolved D. Looked up from germline, CDR1 is SQVTM and CDR2 is ANQGSEA. V was shortened by 7 bases and J by 2 bases, with 10 bases between the two germline ends. The CDR3 runs to 12 residues. CDR3 sequence reads: CSGGGPTDTQYF. In nucleotides, the CDR3 is TGCAGCGGTGGCGGCCCCACAGATACGCAGTATTTT.